Following are 13 T cell receptor beta chains from one sample sequenced in a study of T cells in localized non-small cell lung cancer. The method was immunoSEQ multiplex PCR; TCRdb's version includes in-frame clones alone and lacks a portion of them. The sample lists some 40,000 clones, about 92% occurring once. Sample: peripheral blood, taken before any cancer treatment. These receptors all stem from an older female donor with stage I lung adenocarcinoma.

The chain couples TRBV4-1 to TRBJ2-7, with 8 bases aligning to TRBD2. The junction had 7 bases not matched to a gene; V was cut back by 3 bases and J by 6 bases. Germline V gene data show CDR1 as MGHRA and CDR2 as YSYEKL. The CDR3 contains 14 residues. CDR3 bases: TGCGCCAGCAGCCAGGGGCGGGGGGAGCCCGAGCAGTACTTC. Translating gives CASSQGRGEPEQYF.

This chain uses TRBV7-7 with TRBJ2-2; the match to TRBD2 covers 7 bases. Germline V gives CDR1 SSHAT, CDR2 FNYEAQ (reference sequence). V shed 5 bases, J shed 5 bases, and the junction held 5 bases outside the gene matches. CDR3 length: 14 residues. CDR3 nucleotides: TGTGCCAGCAGCCCTCCGGGGGGAACCGGGGAGCTGTTTTTT. It encodes CASSPPGGTGELFF.

The chain is built from TRBV7-3 and TRBJ1-5; D call uncertain. Germline CDR1 SGHTA, CDR2 FQGTGA. The V gene lost 5 bases and the J gene lost 7 bases, with 15 bases spanning the gap. This CDR3 region has 14 residues. The CDR3 sequence: CASSLSAGGQPQHF. The CDR3 coding sequence is TGTGCCAGCAGCCTCAGCGCAGGTGGGCAGCCCCAGCATTTT.

The chain combines TRBV28 with TRBJ1-1; maybe TRBD1 (5 bases). Looked up from germline, CDR1 is MDHEN and CDR2 is SYDVKM. V shed 1 base and J shed 1 base, with 31 bases lying between them. CDR3 size: 22 residues. The CDR3 here is CASSLSFSVYVERGGENTEAFF. The CDR3, as DNA: TGTGCCAGCAGTTTATCTTTTTCAGTTTATGTCGAGCGGGGAGGGGAGAACACTGAAGCTTTCTTT.

The chain recombines TRBV28 with TRBJ2-1, with 9 bases lining up with TRBD2. The CDR3 runs 13 residues. Trimming removed 10 bases from V and 4 bases from J; junction bases left unmatched: 5. Per the germline V gene, CDR1 is MDHEN and CDR2 is SYDVKM. CDR3 sequence (DNA): TGTGCCACGAGTCTAGCGGGGTACAATGAGCAGTTCTTC. Translation gives CATSLAGYNEQFF.

The CDR3 nucleotides read TGTGCCATCAGTTGGGGGACAGGGGCCTATGGCTACACCTTC. This codes for CAISWGTGAYGYTF. The genes are TRBV10-3 and TRBJ1-2; 10 bases match TRBD1. V lost 5 bases and J lost 4; bases outside the gene matches: 4. The CDR3 has 14 residues. The V gene's germline CDR1 is ENHRY and CDR2 SYGVKD.

The rearrangement joins TRBV7-6 to TRBJ2-3, with D uncertain. Germline CDR1 and CDR2: SGHVS and FNYEAQ. V shed 2 bases and J shed 6 bases, with 3 bases lying between them. The CDR3 has 11 residues. CDR3 residues: CASSLRDTQYF. The DNA for the CDR3 is TGTGCCAGCAGCTTAAGGGATACGCAGTATTTT.

This clone was observed once. This chain links TRBV11-2 with TRBJ2-3; TRBD2 matches at 8 bases. Trimming removed 1 base from V and 2 bases from J; junction bases left unmatched: 2. The CDR3 spans 15 residues. The V gene's germline CDR1 is SGHAT and CDR2 FQNNGV. In DNA, the CDR3 is TGTGCCAGCAGCTTAGCAGCGGGGGACACAGATACGCAGTATTTT. It yields the protein CASSLAAGDTDTQYF.

This sequence joins TRBV9 and TRBJ2-1; D is unresolved. CDR1 is SGDLS and CDR2 is YYNGEE in the germline V gene. V was shortened by 3 bases and J by 6 bases, with 16 bases between the two germline ends. This CDR3 is 15 amino acids long. The CDR3 bases are TGTGCCAGCAGCGAATTTATGAACCCGCCCAATGAGCAGTTCTTC. It specifies CASSEFMNPPNEQFF.

This clone was counted only a few times. The V call is TRBV28, the J call TRBJ1-5; 7 bases are shared with TRBD1. CDR3 length equals 14 residues. V lost 8 bases to trimming and J lost 7 bases; unmatched junction nucleotides: 11. Germline V gives CDR1 MDHEN, CDR2 SYDVKM. DNA for the CDR3: TGTGCCAGCGGATCGACAGGGTACGAACAGCCCCAGCATTTT. Protein product: CASGSTGYEQPQHF.

The genes are TRBV6-4 and TRBJ2-6; 8 bases are a match to TRBD1. Germline lookup yields CDR1 MRHNA and CDR2 SNTAGT. This CDR3 comprises 18 residues. V shed 2 bases, J shed 0 bases, and the junction held 6 bases outside the gene matches. The CDR3 reads CASSDRDRTSSGANVLTF. CDR3 nucleotide sequence: TGTGCCAGCAGTGACAGGGACAGGACAAGCTCTGGGGCCAACGTCCTGACTTTC.

This rearrangement joins TRBV14 to TRBJ1-1; a possible D gene is TRBD1 (5 bases). The V end was cut by 2 bases, the J end by 7 bases, with 11 bases between. This CDR3 has 13 residues. The V gene's germline CDR1 is SGHDN and CDR2 FVKESK. The CDR3 DNA follows: TGTGCCAGCAGCCAAATAAACCAGGGTGAAGCTTTCTTT. It yields the protein CASSQINQGEAFF. Filled out from reference TRBV14 and TRBJ1-1, the complete variable domain reads EAGVTQFPSHSVIEKGQTVTLRCDPISGHDNLYWYRRVMGKEIKFLLHFVKESKQDESGMPNNRFLAERTGGTYSTLKVQPAELEDSGVYFCASSQINQGEAFFGQGTRLTVV.

V usage is TRBV6-5 and J usage is TRBJ1-1; D is unresolved. The CDR3 length is 14 residues. Germline CDR1 is MNHEY and CDR2 is SVGAGI. Trimming took off 7 bases at V and 2 bases at J, with 14 bases between the two ends. The CDR3 sequence: CASIAPARNTEAFF. The CDR3 coding sequence is TGTGCCAGCATCGCTCCGGCAAGAAACACTGAAGCTTTCTTT.